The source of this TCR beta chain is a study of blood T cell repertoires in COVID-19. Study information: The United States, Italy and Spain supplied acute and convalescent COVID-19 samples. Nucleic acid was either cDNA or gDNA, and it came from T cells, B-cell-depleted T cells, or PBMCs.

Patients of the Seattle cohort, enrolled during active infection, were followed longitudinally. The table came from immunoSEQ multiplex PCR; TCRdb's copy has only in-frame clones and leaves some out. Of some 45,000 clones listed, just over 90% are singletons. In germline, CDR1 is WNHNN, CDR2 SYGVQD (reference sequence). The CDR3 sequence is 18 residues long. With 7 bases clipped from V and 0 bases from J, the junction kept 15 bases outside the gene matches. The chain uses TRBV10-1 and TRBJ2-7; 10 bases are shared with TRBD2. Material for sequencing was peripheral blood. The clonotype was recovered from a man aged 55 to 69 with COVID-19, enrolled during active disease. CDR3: CASKRQERGGRGSYEQYF. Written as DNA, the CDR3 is TGCGCCAGCAAGCGGCAGGAGCGGGGGGGCCGAGGCTCCTACGAGCAGTACTTC.